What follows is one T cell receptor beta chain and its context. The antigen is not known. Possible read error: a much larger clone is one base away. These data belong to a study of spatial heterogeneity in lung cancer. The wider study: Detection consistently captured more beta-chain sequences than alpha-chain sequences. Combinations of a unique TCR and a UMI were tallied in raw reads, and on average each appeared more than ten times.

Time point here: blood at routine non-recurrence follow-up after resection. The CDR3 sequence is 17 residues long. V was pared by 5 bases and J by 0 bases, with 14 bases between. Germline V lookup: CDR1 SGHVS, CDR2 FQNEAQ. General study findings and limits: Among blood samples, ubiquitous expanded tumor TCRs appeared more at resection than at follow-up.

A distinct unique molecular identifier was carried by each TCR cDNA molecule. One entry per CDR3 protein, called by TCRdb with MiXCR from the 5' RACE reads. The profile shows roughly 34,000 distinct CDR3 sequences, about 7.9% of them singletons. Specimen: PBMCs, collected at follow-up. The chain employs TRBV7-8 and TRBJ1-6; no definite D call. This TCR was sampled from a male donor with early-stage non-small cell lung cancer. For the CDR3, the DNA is TGTGCCAGCAGCGTCAGTAATCTGAGCTCCTATAATTCACCCCTCCACTTT. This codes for CASSVSNLSSYNSPLHF.